This TCR beta chain came from a study of blood T cell repertoires in COVID-19. Study overall: Researchers got acute and convalescent COVID-19 samples from the United States, Italy and Spain.

This clone was detected only once. Sequencing used immunoSEQ multiplex PCR; TCRdb keeps in-frame clones, though not all of them. This table has 160,000 or so clones, 80% to 85% appearing once. Germline CDR1 reads LNHDA; CDR2 reads SQIVND (reference sequence). The CDR3 totals 15 residues. J lost 3 bases, V lost 1 base, and 1 base had no gene match. Sequencing used PBMCs or T cells enriched from blood (not recorded which). The chain couples TRBV19 to TRBJ2-3; 10 bases match TRBD1. This receptor was taken from a woman aged 50 to 65 who had recovered from COVID-19. DNA for the CDR3: TGTGCCAGTAGTATAGGGGACAGGGGAACAGATACGCAGTATTTT. Protein: CASSIGDRGTDTQYF.